The next 30 T cell receptor beta chains were all read from a single sample in a study of blood T cell repertoires in COVID-19. Some clones are missing from TCRdb's copy, which holds only in-frame ones; the method was immunoSEQ multiplex PCR. Here the sample spans more than 150,000 clones, roughly 80% being singletons. The specimen sequenced was peripheral blood. Receptor source: a man between 60 and 75 years old with active or convalescent COVID-19.

V is TRBV7-6 and J is TRBJ2-1, with 8 positions matching TRBD2. The CDR3 consists of 15 residues. Per germline, CDR1 SGHVS and CDR2 FNYEAQ. The trim removed 5 bases at V and 8 bases at J, leaving 11 bases unmatched. CDR3 in amino acids: CASSAGTRLIYEQFF. DNA for the CDR3: TGTGCCAGCAGCGCCGGGACTAGGTTAATCTATGAGCAGTTCTTC.

This clone occurred many times. V gene TRBV28 combines with J gene TRBJ2-2; tentative D call: TRBD1 (6 bases). Germline V CDR1 and CDR2: MDHEN, SYDVKM. This CDR3 spans 15 amino acids. V shed 6 bases and J shed 4 bases, with 15 bases lying between them. CDR3: CASSSGARGTGELFF. CDR3 coding DNA: TGTGCCAGCAGCTCAGGGGCGAGGGGCACCGGGGAGCTGTTTTTT.

This chain uses TRBV4-1 with TRBJ2-1; 8 bases line up with TRBD2. The length of the CDR3 is 15 residues. V dropped 1 base and J dropped 4; count of bases not matched to a gene: 3. In germline, CDR1 is MGHRA, CDR2 YSYEKL. CDR3 sequence reads: CASSQVREGYNEQFF. The DNA of the CDR3 is TGCGCCAGCAGCCAAGTTCGGGAGGGGTACAATGAGCAGTTCTTC.

The V call is TRBV11-2, the J call TRBJ1-1; possible D gene TRBD1, 5 bases. Germline V CDR1 and CDR2: SGHAT, FQNNGV. Trimming pared 6 bases from V and 4 bases from J, leaving 15 bases between. The CDR3 extends over 14 amino acids. The CDR3 spells CASSRPRGGTEAFF. The CDR3 DNA follows: TGTGCCAGCAGTCGTCCCCGCGGGGGCACTGAAGCTTTCTTT. Variable domain in full (rest from reference TRBV11-2 and TRBJ1-1): EAGVAQSPRYKIIEKRQSVAFWCNPISGHATLYWYQQILGQGPKLLIQFQNNGVVDDSQLPKDRFSAERLKGVDSTLKIQPAKLEDSAVYLCASSRPRGGTEAFFGQGTRLTVV.

J is TRBJ2-3 and V is TRBV11-2; D unclear. Per germline, CDR1 SGHAT and CDR2 FQNNGV. V was shortened by 3 bases and J by 6 bases, with 4 bases between the two germline ends. The CDR3 runs to 11 residues. The CDR3 sequence: CASSLQDTQYF. In nucleotides, the CDR3 is TGTGCCAGCAGCTTGCAGGATACGCAGTATTTT.

The gene calls are TRBV12-3 or TRBV12-4 and TRBJ2-7, with D perhaps TRBD2 (6 bases). The CDR3 has 12 amino acids. Trimming cost V 3 bases and J 4 bases, with 7 bases left between them. CDR3 bases: TGTGCCAGCAGTTTCGGAGGGTACGAGCAGTACTTC. Translation: CASSFGGYEQYF.

This clone has only a few counts. The chain combines TRBV5-5 with TRBJ1-5; D gene uncertain. CDR1 and CDR2 from the germline V gene are SGHKS and YYEKEE (reference sequence). This CDR3 region has 13 residues. The V end was cut by 4 bases, the J end by 4 bases, with 9 bases between. CDR3 residues: CASSGLGNQPQHF. CDR3 nucleotide sequence: TGTGCCAGCAGCGGGCTCGGAAATCAGCCCCAGCATTTT.

The chain couples TRBV5-8 to TRBJ1-5; D remains unclear. Germline CDR1 and CDR2: SGHTS and YDEGEE. The CDR3 is 12 residues long. Trimming cost V 4 bases and J 7 bases, with 9 bases left between them. Here the CDR3 DNA reads TGTGCCAGCAGCCCTATGGGCCAGCCCCAGCATTTT. Protein product: CASSPMGQPQHF.

This sequence joins TRBV4-3 and TRBJ1-3, with D unresolved. This CDR3 comprises 16 residues. V was trimmed by 0 bases and J by 2 bases, leaving 11 bases between them. From germline, CDR1 is LGHNA and CDR2 YSLEER. CDR3 amino acids: CASSQDRSTAGNTIYF. CDR3 bases: TGCGCCAGCAGCCAAGATCGAAGTACGGCTGGAAACACCATATATTTT.

This clone was recorded only once. This rearrangement joins TRBV3-1 (or the pseudogene TRBV3-2) to TRBJ2-3, with no clear D. Deletions cut 1 base from V and 3 bases from J, with 14 bases between. CDR1 is LGHDT and CDR2 is YNNKEL in the germline V gene (reference sequence). The CDR3 runs to 16 residues. CDR3 loop: CASSQGLNRRTDTQYF. In DNA form, the CDR3 reads TGTGCCAGCAGCCAAGGTCTTAATAGGCGGACAGATACGCAGTATTTT.

This chain connects TRBV28 to TRBJ2-7, with 8 bases that match TRBD2. With V trimmed by 3 bases and J by 0 bases, 4 bases remained unmatched. Germline loops: CDR1 MDHEN, CDR2 SYDVKM. This CDR3 is 15 amino acids long. CDR3 residues: CASSFLAGSSYEQYF. CDR3 DNA: TGTGCCAGCAGTTTTCTAGCGGGCAGCTCCTACGAGCAGTACTTC.

This sequence joins TRBV14 and TRBJ1-3, with D perhaps matching TRBD1 (5 bases). The CDR3 has 17 residues. V was trimmed by 0 bases and J by 4 bases, leaving 16 bases between them. Germline CDR1 is SGHDN and CDR2 is FVKESK. The chain's CDR3 is CASSQDRPGATGNTIYF. Here the CDR3 DNA reads TGTGCCAGCAGCCAAGATAGGCCTGGGGCCACCGGAAACACCATATATTTT.

The chain has TRBV24-1 and TRBJ2-3; weak D call: TRBD2 (6 bases). Germline V gives CDR1 KGHDR, CDR2 SFDVKD. The V end lost 7 bases, the J end lost 1 base, and 17 bases lay between the germline ends. This CDR3 has 16 amino acids. For the CDR3, the DNA is TGTGCCACCAGGCCTGGAGGGATATTCGGCACAGATACGCAGTATTTT. Its protein product is CATRPGGIFGTDTQYF.

The genes are TRBV19 and TRBJ2-1; tentatively, D is TRBD2 (7 bases). Trimming left V 7 bases short and J 3 bases short, with 19 bases between. This CDR3 is built from 16 residues. The V gene's germline CDR1 is LNHDA and CDR2 SQIVND (reference sequence). The CDR3 here is CASKPPWGGNYNEQFF. CDR3 DNA sequence: TGTGCCAGTAAACCCCCGTGGGGGGGCAACTACAATGAGCAGTTCTTC.

The CDR3 region is CASSNRPDTGELFF. The CDR3, as DNA: TGTGCCAGCTCAAACAGGCCCGACACCGGGGAGCTGTTTTTT. This rearrangement joins TRBV18 to TRBJ2-2, with D maybe TRBD1 (5 bases). The CDR3 is made up of 14 amino acids. Trimming cost V 5 bases and J 3 bases, with 10 bases left between them. Germline assignment: CDR1 KGHSH and CDR2 LQKENI. Looking up the rest from reference TRBV18 and TRBJ2-2 gives the full variable domain: NAGVMQNPRHLVRRRGQEARLRCSPMKGHSHVYWYRQLPEEGLKFMVYLQKENIIDESGMPKERFSAEFPKEGPSILRIQQVVRGDSAAYFCASSNRPDTGELFFGEGSRLTVL.

The rearrangement links TRBV5-1 to TRBJ1-4, with unresolved D. Germline CDR1 and CDR2: SGHRS and YFSETQ. V was shortened by 1 base and J by 5 bases, with 12 bases between the two germline ends. This CDR3 contains 15 residues. This CDR3 reads CASSLMAPPNEKLFF. As DNA, the CDR3 is TGCGCCAGCAGCTTGATGGCCCCTCCAAATGAAAAACTGTTTTTT.

V gene TRBV10-3 combines with J gene TRBJ2-7; 9 nucleotides agree with TRBD2. Trimming removed 2 bases from V and 6 bases from J; junction bases left unmatched: 8. CDR3 length: 15 amino acids. Germline CDR1 ENHRY, CDR2 SYGVKD. In nucleotides, the CDR3 is TGTGCCATCAGTGAGGGTAGCGGGAGTCGCTCCGAGCAGTACTTC. Its protein is CAISEGSGSRSEQYF.

The chain is built from TRBV11-2 and TRBJ2-1; 10 positions match TRBD2. The CDR3 sequence is 15 residues long. V trimming: 5 bases; J trimming: 7 bases; junction bases outside the gene matches: 8. Germline assignment: CDR1 SGHAT and CDR2 FQNNGV. CDR3 region: CASSRSGRGQNEQFF. CDR3 nucleotides: TGTGCCAGCAGCCGGAGCGGGAGGGGGCAGAATGAGCAGTTCTTC.

This clone was counted once. The chain has TRBV3-1 (or the pseudogene TRBV3-2) and TRBJ2-1; 8 nucleotides align to TRBD1. CDR1 and CDR2 (germline): LGHDT, YNNKEL (reference sequence). The CDR3 covers 16 residues. Trimming removed 4 bases from V and 5 bases from J; junction bases left unmatched: 10. CDR3 DNA sequence: TGTGCCAGCAGCCTTACCCCCGGGACAGGAGACAATGAGCAGTTCTTC. Protein product: CASSLTPGTGDNEQFF.

This chain joins TRBV7-8 and TRBJ2-1, with 7 bases matching TRBD2. CDR3 length: 14 residues. CDR1 SGHVS and CDR2 FQNEAQ come from the germline V gene. Losses at the gene ends were 4 bases for V and 7 bases for J; bases not matched to a gene: 7. This chain's CDR3 is CASSWGRARNEQFF. DNA of the CDR3: TGTGCCAGCAGCTGGGGGAGGGCCAGGAATGAGCAGTTCTTC.

The CDR3 DNA sequence: TGTGCCAGCAGCCTCACGGGGGTTCCTAATTCACCCCTCCACTTT. Translated: CASSLTGVPNSPLHF. This chain joins TRBV5-5 and TRBJ1-6; the D gene is possibly TRBD1 (5 bases). There are 15 residues in the CDR3. CDR1 is SGHKS and CDR2 is YYEKEE in the germline V gene (reference sequence). V dropped 4 bases and J dropped 6 bases, with 14 bases sitting between them. Combining the CDR3 with reference TRBV5-5 and TRBJ1-6 gives the whole variable domain DAGVTQSPTHLIKTRGQQVTLRCSPISGHKSVSWYQQVLGQGPQFIFQYYEKEERGRGNFPDRFSARQFPNYSSELNVNALLLGDSALYLCASSLTGVPNSPLHFGNGTRLTVT.

This clone has more than one count but fewer than ten. The chain employs TRBV28 and TRBJ1-6; D perhaps matches TRBD1 (6 bases). CDR3 length: 12 amino acids. Germline CDR1 and CDR2: MDHEN and SYDVKM. With 6 bases removed from V and 16 bases from J, the gap between germline ends came to 16 bases. As DNA, the CDR3 is TGTGCCAGCAGCCCCGGGACAAGGGGTCTCCACTTT. Encoded protein: CASSPGTRGLHF. Drawing the rest from reference TRBV28 and TRBJ1-6, the complete variable domain is DVKVTQSSRYLVKRTGEKVFLECVQDMDHENMFWYRQDPGLGLRLIYFSYDVKMKEKGDIPEGYSVSREKKERFSLILESASTNQTSMYLCASSPGTRGLHFGNGTRLTVT.

This clone was found once. The V and J genes are TRBV4-1 and TRBJ2-7, with D possibly being TRBD1 (5 bases). Germline CDR1 reads MGHRA; CDR2 reads YSYEKL. The ends were cut back, 6 bases at V and 0 bases at J, with 18 bases in the middle. CDR3 length: 16 residues. Written as DNA, the CDR3 is TGCGCCAGCAGTCATATCGCAGGGATGAGCTCCTACGAGCAGTACTTC. Translated, it gives CASSHIAGMSSYEQYF.

This CDR3 reads CSARAGDEQFF. The CDR3 DNA sequence: TGCAGTGCTAGAGCGGGAGATGAGCAGTTCTTC. This chain joins TRBV20-1 and TRBJ2-1; D perhaps matches TRBD2 (6 bases). Germline V lookup: CDR1 DFQATT, CDR2 SNEGSKA (reference sequence). The CDR3 sequence is 11 residues long. The ends were cut back, 1 base at V and 8 bases at J, with 6 bases in the middle.

This clone was found a few times. The chain joins TRBV27 to TRBJ2-1; D is possibly TRBD2 (6 bases). The length of the CDR3 is 15 residues. The germline V gene encodes CDR1 MNHEY and CDR2 SMNVEV (reference sequence). Trimming removed 6 bases at V and 0 bases at J, with 12 bases between. CDR3 in amino acids: CASSSVGSSYNEQFF. The CDR3 DNA follows: TGTGCCAGCAGCTCCGTCGGGAGCTCCTACAATGAGCAGTTCTTC.

The rearrangement links TRBV27 to TRBJ1-1; D gene ambiguous. The ends were cut back, 7 bases at V and 5 bases at J, with 11 bases in the middle. The germline V gene has CDR1 MNHEY and CDR2 SMNVEV (reference sequence). The CDR3 is made up of 12 amino acids. The CDR3 DNA is TGTGCCAGCACCACACGAGGAACTGAAGCTTTCTTT. As protein: CASTTRGTEAFF.

The CDR3 nucleotides read TGTGCCAGCAGACTAGCGGGGAGTACCGGGGAGCTGTTTTTT. Translation: CASRLAGSTGELFF. The V call is TRBV6-5, the J call TRBJ2-2; the match to TRBD2 covers 10 bases. CDR3 length: 14 amino acids. Germline loops: CDR1 MNHEY, CDR2 SVGAGI. The ends lost 6 bases at V and 5 bases at J; junction bases unmatched: 3.

The CDR3 region has the DNA TGTGCCAGCAGTCTCCGGGCCAGGGGGGATACGCAGTATTTT. Its protein product is CASSLRARGDTQYF. The genes are TRBV2 and TRBJ2-3; 7 nucleotides align to TRBD1. Germline-derived CDR1 and CDR2 are SNHLY and FYNNEI. The junction had 8 bases not matched to a gene; V was cut back by 5 bases and J by 6 bases. CDR3 length: 14 residues.

In DNA, the CDR3 is TGTGCCAGCAGTTACGTCAGGGGAAACGAGCAGTACTTC. It specifies CASSYVRGNEQYF. The rearrangement links TRBV6-5 to TRBJ2-7; D may be TRBD1 (6 bases). V lost 2 bases, J lost 5 bases, and 10 bases lay in between. CDR1 is MNHEY, CDR2 SVGAGI, per germline. CDR3 length equals 13 residues.

The chain couples TRBV19 to TRBJ2-3, with D perhaps matching TRBD1 (7 bases). CDR1 is LNHDA, CDR2 SQIVND, per germline (reference sequence). The CDR3 totals 13 residues. V was clipped by 10 bases and J by 5 bases, with 16 bases between them. The DNA for the CDR3 is TGTGCCACCCTGGGGCAGGGGGGAGATACGCAGTATTTT. It translates to CATLGQGGDTQYF.